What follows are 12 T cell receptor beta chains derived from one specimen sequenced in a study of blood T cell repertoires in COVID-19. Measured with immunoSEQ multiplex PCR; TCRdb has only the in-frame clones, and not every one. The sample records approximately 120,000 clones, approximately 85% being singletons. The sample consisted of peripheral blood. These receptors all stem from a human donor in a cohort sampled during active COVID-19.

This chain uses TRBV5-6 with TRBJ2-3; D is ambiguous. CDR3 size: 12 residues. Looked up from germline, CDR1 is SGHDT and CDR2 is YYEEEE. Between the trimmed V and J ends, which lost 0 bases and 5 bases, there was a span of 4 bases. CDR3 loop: CASSLAVDTQYF. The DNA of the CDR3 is TGTGCCAGCAGCTTGGCCGTAGATACGCAGTATTTT.

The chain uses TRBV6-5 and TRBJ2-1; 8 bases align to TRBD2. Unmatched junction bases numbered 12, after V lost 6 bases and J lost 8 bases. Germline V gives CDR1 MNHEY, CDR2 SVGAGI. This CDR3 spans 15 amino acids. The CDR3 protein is CASRSGTRGVYEQFF. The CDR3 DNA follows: TGTGCCAGCAGGTCCGGGACTAGAGGAGTGTATGAGCAGTTCTTC.

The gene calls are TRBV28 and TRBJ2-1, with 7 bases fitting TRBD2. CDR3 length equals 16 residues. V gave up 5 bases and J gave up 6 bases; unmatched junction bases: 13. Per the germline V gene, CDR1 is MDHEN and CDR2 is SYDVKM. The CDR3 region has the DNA TGTGCCAGCAGTCAAATAGGAAGCGGGAAAATCAATGAGCAGTTCTTC. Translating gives CASSQIGSGKINEQFF.

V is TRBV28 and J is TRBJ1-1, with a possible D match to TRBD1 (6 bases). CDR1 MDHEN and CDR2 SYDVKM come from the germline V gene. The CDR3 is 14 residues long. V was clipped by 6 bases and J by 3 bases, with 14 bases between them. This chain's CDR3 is CASRESGGYTEAFF. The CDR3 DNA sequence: TGTGCCAGCAGAGAAAGTGGGGGCTACACTGAAGCTTTCTTT.

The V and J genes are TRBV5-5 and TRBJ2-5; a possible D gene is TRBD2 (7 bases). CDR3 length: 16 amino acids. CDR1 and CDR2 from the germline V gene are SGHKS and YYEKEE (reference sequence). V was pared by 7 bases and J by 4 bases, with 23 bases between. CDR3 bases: TGTGCCAGCCTCGCCTACCGGGGGGCAGACGGAGAGACCCAGTACTTC. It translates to CASLAYRGADGETQYF.

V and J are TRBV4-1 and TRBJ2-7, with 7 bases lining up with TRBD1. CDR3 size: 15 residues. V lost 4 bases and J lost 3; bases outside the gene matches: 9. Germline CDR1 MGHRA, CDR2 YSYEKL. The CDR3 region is CASSPTPGQNYEQYF. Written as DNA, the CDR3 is TGCGCCAGCAGCCCAACCCCGGGACAGAACTACGAGCAGTACTTC.

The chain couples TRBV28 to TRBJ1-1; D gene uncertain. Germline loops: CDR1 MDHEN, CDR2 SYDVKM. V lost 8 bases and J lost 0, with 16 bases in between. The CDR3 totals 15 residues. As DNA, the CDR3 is TGTGCCAGCTTGATCCCGACGCGGATGAACACTGAAGCTTTCTTT. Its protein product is CASLIPTRMNTEAFF.

CDR3 sequence reads: CASSKGGGDYEQYF. DNA for the CDR3: TGTGCCAGCAGCAAAGGAGGGGGAGACTACGAGCAGTACTTC. The chain has TRBV21-1 and TRBJ2-7; TRBD1 is taken as the D call from the table, unchecked against the DNA. TRBV21-1 is a recognized pseudogene. This CDR3 has 14 residues.

The CDR3: CASSDSPIYEQYF. DNA for the CDR3: TGTGCCAGCAGTGACAGCCCAATTTACGAGCAGTACTTC. The chain links TRBV12-3 or TRBV12-4 to TRBJ2-7; possibly TRBD1 for D (5 bases). The CDR3 sequence is 13 residues long. The germline V and J ends were trimmed by 5 bases and 4 bases, with 12 bases remaining between them.

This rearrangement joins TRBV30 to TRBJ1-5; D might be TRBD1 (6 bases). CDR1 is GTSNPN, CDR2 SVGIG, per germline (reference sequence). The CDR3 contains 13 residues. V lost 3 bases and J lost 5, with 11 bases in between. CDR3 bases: TGTGCCTGGAGCCCTTCAGGGGATCAGCCCCAGCATTTT. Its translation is CAWSPSGDQPQHF. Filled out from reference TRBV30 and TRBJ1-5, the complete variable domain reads SQTIHQWPATLVQPVGSPLSLECTVEGTSNPNLYWYRQAAGRGLQLLFYSVGIGQISSEVPQNLSASRPQDRQFILSSKKLLLSDSGFYLCAWSPSGDQPQHFGDGTRLSIL.

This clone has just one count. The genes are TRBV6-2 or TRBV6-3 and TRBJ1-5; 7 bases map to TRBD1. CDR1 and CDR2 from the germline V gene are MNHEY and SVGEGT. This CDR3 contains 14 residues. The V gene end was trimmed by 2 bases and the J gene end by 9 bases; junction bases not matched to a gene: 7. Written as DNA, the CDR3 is TGTGCCAGCAGTTACCAGGGGGTCCGGGGGCCCCAGCATTTT. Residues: CASSYQGVRGPQHF.

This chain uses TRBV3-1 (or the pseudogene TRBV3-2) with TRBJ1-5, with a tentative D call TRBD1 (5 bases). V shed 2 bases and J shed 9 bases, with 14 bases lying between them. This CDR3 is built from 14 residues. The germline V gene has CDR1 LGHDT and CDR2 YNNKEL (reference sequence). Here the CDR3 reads CASSQSGTLGPQHF. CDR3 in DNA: TGTGCCAGCAGCCAAAGCGGGACTCTGGGGCCCCAGCATTTT.